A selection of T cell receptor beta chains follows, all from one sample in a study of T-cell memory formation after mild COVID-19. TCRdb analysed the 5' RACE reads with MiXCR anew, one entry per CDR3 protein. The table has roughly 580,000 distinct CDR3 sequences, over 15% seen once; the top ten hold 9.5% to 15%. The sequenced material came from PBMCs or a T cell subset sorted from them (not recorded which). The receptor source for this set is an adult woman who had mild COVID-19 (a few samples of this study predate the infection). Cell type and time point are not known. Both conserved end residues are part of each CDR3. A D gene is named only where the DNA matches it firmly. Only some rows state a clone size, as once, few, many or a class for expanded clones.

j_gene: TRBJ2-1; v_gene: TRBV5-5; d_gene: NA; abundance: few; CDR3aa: CASSLVPGKQFF; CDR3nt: TGTGCCAGCAGCTTGGTCCCAGGGAAGCAGTTCTTC
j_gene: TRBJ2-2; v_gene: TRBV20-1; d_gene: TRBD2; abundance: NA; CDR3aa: CSARRRGTGELFF; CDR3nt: TGCAGTGCTAGAAGGCGGGGGACCGGGGAGCTGTTTTTT
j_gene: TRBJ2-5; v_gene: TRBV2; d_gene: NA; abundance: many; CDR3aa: CASLVSNMETQYF; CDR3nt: TGTGCCAGCTTAGTGAGTAACATGGAGACCCAGTACTTC
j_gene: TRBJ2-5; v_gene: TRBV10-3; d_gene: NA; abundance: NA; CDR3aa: CAISESGKETQYF; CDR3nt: TGTGCCATCAGTGAGTCAGGGAAAGAGACCCAGTACTTC
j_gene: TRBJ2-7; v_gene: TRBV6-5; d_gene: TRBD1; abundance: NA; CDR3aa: CASRPDRGGYYEQYF; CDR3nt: TGTGCCAGCAGACCCGACAGGGGGGGATACTACGAGCAGTACTTC
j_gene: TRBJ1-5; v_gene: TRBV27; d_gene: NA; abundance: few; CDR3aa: CASSLVGDGGRDQPQHF; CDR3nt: TGTGCCAGCAGTTTAGTCGGGGATGGCGGGAGAGATCAGCCCCAGCATTTT
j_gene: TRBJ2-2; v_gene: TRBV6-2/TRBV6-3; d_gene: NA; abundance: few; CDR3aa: CASIGQGMNTGELFF; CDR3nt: TGTGCCAGCATTGGGCAGGGGATGAACACCGGGGAGCTGTTTTTT
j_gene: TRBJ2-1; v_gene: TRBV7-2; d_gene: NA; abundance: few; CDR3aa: CASSKGTPHNEQFF; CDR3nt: TGTGCCAGCAGCAAAGGGACTCCTCACAATGAGCAGTTCTTC
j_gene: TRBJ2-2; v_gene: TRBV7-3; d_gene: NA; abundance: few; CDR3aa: CASSLSWGGELFF; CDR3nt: TGTGCCAGCAGCTTATCTTGGGGCGGGGAGCTGTTTTTT
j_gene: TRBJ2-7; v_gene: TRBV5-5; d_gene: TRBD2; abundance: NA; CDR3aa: CASSLGGGLYEQYF; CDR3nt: TGTGCCAGCAGCTTGGGGGGGGGACTCTACGAGCAGTACTTC
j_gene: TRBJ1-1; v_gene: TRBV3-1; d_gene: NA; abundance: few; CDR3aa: CASSQGLANTEAFF; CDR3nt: TGTGCCAGCAGCCAAGGACTTGCGAACACTGAAGCTTTCTTT
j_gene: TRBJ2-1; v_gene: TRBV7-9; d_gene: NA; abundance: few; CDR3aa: CASSLVGLDNEQFF; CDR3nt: TGTGCCAGCAGCTTAGTAGGGCTGGACAATGAGCAGTTCTTC
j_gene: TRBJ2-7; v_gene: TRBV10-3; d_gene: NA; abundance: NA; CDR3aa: CAISETETEQYF; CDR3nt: TGTGCCATCAGTGAGACAGAAACCGAGCAGTACTTC
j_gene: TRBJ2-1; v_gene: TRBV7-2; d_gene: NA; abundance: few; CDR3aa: CASSLSLGYRRGEQFF; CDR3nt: TGTGCCAGCAGCTTAAGTCTGGGCTATCGTAGGGGGGAGCAGTTCTTC
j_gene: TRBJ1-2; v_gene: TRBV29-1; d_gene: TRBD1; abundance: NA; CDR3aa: CSLGRDSSGYTF; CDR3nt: TGCAGCCTCGGCCGGGACAGCTCTGGCTACACCTTC
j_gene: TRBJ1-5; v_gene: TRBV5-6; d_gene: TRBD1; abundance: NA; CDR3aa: CASSLRTGAGNQPQHF; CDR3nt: TGTGCCAGCAGCTTACGGACAGGGGCGGGCAATCAGCCCCAGCATTTT
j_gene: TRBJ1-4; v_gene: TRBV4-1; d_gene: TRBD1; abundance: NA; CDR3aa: CASSPSPGQGLGEKLFF; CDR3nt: TGCGCCAGCAGCCCCTCCCCGGGACAGGGTTTGGGTGAAAAACTGTTTTTT
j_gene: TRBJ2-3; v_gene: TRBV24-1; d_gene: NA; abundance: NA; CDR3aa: CATANEADTQYF; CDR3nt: TGTGCCACCGCGAATGAGGCAGATACGCAGTATTTT
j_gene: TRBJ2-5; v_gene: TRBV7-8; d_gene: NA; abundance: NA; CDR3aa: CASSSRQALQETQYF; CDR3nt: TGTGCCAGCAGCTCCAGACAGGCCCTTCAAGAGACCCAGTACTTC
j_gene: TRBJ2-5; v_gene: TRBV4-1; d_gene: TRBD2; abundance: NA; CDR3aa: CASSQLAGIETQYF; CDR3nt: TGCGCCAGCAGCCAACTAGCGGGGATAGAGACCCAGTACTTC
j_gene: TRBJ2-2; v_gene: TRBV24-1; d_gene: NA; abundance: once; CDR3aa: CATSDQRQPGELFF; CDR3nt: TGTGCCACCAGTGATCAAAGACAGCCCGGGGAGCTGTTTTTT
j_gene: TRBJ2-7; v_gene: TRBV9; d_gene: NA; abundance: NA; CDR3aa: CASSVGGASSYEQYF; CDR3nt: TGTGCCAGCAGCGTAGGAGGGGCAAGCTCCTACGAGCAGTACTTC
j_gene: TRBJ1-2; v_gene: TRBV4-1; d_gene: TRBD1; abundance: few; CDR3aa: CASSQRGQGGYTF; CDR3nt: TGCGCCAGCAGCCAGAGGGGGCAAGGTGGCTACACCTTC
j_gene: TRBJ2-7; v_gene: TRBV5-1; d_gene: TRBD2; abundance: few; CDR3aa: CASQGTSGSYEQYF; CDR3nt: TGCGCCAGCCAAGGGACTAGCGGGAGCTACGAGCAGTACTTC
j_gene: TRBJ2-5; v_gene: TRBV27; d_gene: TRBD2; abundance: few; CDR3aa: CASSPGPSGNLETQYF; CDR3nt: TGTGCCAGCAGTCCCGGGCCTAGCGGGAATTTAGAGACCCAGTACTTC
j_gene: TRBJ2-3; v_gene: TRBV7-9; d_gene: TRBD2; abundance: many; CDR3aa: CASSVGMGLARSTDTQYF; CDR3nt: TGTGCCAGCAGCGTCGGCATGGGACTAGCGAGAAGCACAGATACGCAGTATTTT
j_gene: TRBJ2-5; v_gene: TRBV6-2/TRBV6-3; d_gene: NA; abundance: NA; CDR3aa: CASSYLGNKYF; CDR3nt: TGTGCCAGCAGTTATTTAGGAAACAAGTACTTC
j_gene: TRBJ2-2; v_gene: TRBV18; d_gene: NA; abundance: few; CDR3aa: CASSPTAANTGELFF; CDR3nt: TGTGCCAGCTCCCCTACAGCGGCGAACACCGGGGAGCTGTTTTTT
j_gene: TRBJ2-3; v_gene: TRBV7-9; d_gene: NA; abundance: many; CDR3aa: CASSSQSGTDTQYF; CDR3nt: TGTGCCAGCAGCTCGCAAAGTGGCACAGATACGCAGTATTTT
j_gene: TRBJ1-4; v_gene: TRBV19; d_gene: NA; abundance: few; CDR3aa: CASTSYGRAAGARRLFF; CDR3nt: TGTGCCAGTACCAGCTACGGCCGGGCCGCGGGTGCGAGAAGACTGTTTTTT
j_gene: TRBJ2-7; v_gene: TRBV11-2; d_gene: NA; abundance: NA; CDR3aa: CASSLELGAEQYF; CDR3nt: TGTGCCAGCAGCTTAGAGTTGGGGGCCGAGCAGTACTTC
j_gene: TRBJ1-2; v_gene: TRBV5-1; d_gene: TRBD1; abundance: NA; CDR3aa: CASSRDRVENGYTF; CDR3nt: TGCGCCAGCAGCCGAGACAGGGTGGAGAATGGCTACACCTTC
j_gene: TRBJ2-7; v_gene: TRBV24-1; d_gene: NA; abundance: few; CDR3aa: CATSDGGLGHYEQYF; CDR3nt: TGTGCCACCAGTGATGGGGGCCTGGGGCACTACGAGCAGTACTTC
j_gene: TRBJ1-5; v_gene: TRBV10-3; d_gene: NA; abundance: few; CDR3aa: CATMDPGLSNQPQHF; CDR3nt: TGTGCCACAATGGATCCCGGACTTAGCAATCAGCCCCAGCATTTT
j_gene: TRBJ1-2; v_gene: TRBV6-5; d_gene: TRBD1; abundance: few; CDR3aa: CASSYYIRPGQGGYTF; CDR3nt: TGTGCCAGCAGTTACTACATTCGACCGGGACAGGGTGGCTACACCTTC
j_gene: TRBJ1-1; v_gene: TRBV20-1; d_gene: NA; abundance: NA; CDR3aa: CSANSGVRTNTEAFF; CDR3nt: TGCAGTGCTAACAGCGGGGTTCGGACGAACACTGAAGCTTTCTTT
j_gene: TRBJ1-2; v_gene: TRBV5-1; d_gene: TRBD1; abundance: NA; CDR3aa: CASSPGTGGLEGYTF; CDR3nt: TGCGCCAGCAGCCCTGGGACAGGGGGACTGGAAGGCTACACCTTC
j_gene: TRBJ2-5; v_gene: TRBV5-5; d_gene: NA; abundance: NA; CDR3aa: CASSGGSQETQYF; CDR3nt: TGTGCCAGCAGCGGGGGCAGCCAAGAGACCCAGTACTTC
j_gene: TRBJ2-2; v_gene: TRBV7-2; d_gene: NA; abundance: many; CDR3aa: CASSLVGLNTGELFF; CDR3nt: TGTGCCAGCAGCTTAGTAGGATTGAACACCGGGGAGCTGTTTTTT
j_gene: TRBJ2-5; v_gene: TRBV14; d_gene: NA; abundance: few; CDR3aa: CASSSLRETQYF; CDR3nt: TGTGCCAGCAGCTCCCTCCGGGAGACCCAGTACTTC
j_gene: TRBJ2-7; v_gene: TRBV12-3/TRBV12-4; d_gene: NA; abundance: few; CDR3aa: CASSPPVWGGRYEQYF; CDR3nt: TGTGCCAGCAGTCCCCCCGTATGGGGGGGCCGCTACGAGCAGTACTTC
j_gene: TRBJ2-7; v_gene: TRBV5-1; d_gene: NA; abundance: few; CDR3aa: CASSPEGGSYEQYF; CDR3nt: TGCGCCAGCAGCCCCGAGGGGGGATCCTACGAGCAGTACTTC
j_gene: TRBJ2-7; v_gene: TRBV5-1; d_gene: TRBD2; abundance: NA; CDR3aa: CASSLDGGTAYEQYF; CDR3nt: TGCGCCAGCAGCTTGGACGGGGGGACGGCCTACGAGCAGTACTTC
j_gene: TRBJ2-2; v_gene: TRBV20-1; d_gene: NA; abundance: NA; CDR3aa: CSASSGRVGATGELFF; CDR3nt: TGCAGTGCTAGTTCAGGGCGGGTTGGGGCCACCGGGGAGCTGTTTTTT
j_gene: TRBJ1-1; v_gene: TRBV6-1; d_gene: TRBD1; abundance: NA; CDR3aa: CASSFMLDRAAFF; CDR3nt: TGTGCCAGCAGCTTCATGTTGGACAGGGCAGCTTTCTTT
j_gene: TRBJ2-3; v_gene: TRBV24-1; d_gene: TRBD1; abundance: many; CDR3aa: CATSDPGQGFKDTQYF; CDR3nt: TGTGCCACCAGTGACCCCGGACAGGGGTTCAAAGATACGCAGTATTTT
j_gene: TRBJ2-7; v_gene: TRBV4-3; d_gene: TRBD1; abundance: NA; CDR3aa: CASSQEQGASKQYF; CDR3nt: TGCGCCAGCAGCCAAGAACAGGGGGCGAGCAAGCAGTACTTC
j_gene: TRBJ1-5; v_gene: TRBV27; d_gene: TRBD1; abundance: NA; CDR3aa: CASSLRQGARPQHF; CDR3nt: TGTGCCAGCAGTTTGAGGCAGGGGGCTCGACCCCAGCATTTT
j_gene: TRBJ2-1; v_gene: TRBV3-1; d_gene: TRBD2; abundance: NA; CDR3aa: CASRRSGGERNEQFF; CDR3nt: TGTGCCAGCAGGCGGTCCGGGGGGGAACGGAATGAGCAGTTCTTC
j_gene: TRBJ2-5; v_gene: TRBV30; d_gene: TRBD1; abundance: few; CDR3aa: CAWRRETGTTQYF; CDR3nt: TGTGCCTGGAGAAGGGAGACAGGGACGACCCAGTACTTC
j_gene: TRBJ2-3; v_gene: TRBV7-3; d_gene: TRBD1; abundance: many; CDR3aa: CASSLAPGQGTDTQYF; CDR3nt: TGTGCCAGCAGCCTTGCCCCGGGACAGGGTACAGATACGCAGTATTTT
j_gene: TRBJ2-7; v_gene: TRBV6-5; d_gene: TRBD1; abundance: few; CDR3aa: CASSYSSAGTASDEQYF; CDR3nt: TGTGCCAGCAGTTACTCTAGCGCCGGGACAGCCTCCGACGAGCAGTACTTC
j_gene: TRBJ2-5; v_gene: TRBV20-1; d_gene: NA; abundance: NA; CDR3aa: CSALLGGETQYF; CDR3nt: TGCAGTGCCCTTTTAGGTGGAGAGACCCAGTACTTC
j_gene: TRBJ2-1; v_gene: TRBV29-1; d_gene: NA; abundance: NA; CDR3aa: CSVEARSWRVNYNEQFF; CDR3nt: TGCAGCGTTGAGGCCCGGTCCTGGAGGGTTAACTACAATGAGCAGTTCTTC